These 32 T cell receptor beta chains share one sample of origin, sequenced in a study of CD8+ T cells in alopecia areata (dated by TCRdb to the late 2010s). Library preparation was by the immunoSEQ multiplex PCR assay. To provide template for TCR sequencing, every sample had RNA extracted and reverse transcribed into cDNA. TCRdb took this table from immuneACCESS and kept in-frame rearrangements with V and J called. Such tables lack part of the clones; where checked against another copy, unresolved V genes explain under half of the gap, and the rest is unexplained. The table for this sample lists 150,000 to 200,000 clones; 59% of them were counted only once. The top ten constitute approximately 14% of the sample. What this sample's time point label stands for: baseline before oral tofacitinib. Sample: CD4+ T cells sorted from blood, taken at week 0. The receptors originated from a human donor with alopecia areata.

This clone was detected once. The chain uses TRBV30 and TRBJ1-6, with 8 bases matching TRBD1. CDR3 length: 18 amino acids. Germline trimming cut 0 bases from V and 0 bases from J; bases unmatched to any gene: 7. Germline V gives CDR1 GTSNPN, CDR2 SVGIG (reference sequence). CDR3 protein: CAWSVAGTGLSYNSPLHF. CDR3 coding DNA: TGTGCCTGGAGTGTGGCCGGGACAGGCCTCTCCTATAATTCACCCCTCCACTTT.

This clone was counted only a few times. The rearrangement uses TRBV9 and TRBJ2-3, with D perhaps given as TRBD1 or TRBD2 (5 bases each). Per the germline V gene, CDR1 is SGDLS and CDR2 is YYNGEE. V lost 1 base to trimming and J lost 8 bases, with 17 bases between them. The CDR3 covers 15 residues. The CDR3 bases are TGTGCCAGCAGCGTACTCAGCGTTGGGGGTGGTACGCAGTATTTT. Its protein is CASSVLSVGGGTQYF.

This clone was counted between two and nine times. This chain joins TRBV6-5 and TRBJ1-2; a possible D gene is TRBD1 (6 bases). The V end lost 7 bases, the J end lost 3 bases, and 12 bases lay between the germline ends. Germline lookup yields CDR1 MNHEY and CDR2 SVGAGI. This CDR3 has 13 residues. The CDR3 coding sequence is TGTGCCAGCAAGCGGGGGCCGGACTATGGCTACACCTTC. It specifies CASKRGPDYGYTF.

This chain joins TRBV7-2 and TRBJ2-5; D gene unclear. V lost 5 bases, J lost 1 base, and 11 bases lay in between. Per germline, CDR1 SGHTA and CDR2 FQGNSA. This CDR3 spans 14 amino acids. The CDR3 is CASSPVGLQETQYF. The CDR3 coding sequence is TGTGCCAGCAGCCCCGTTGGGCTCCAAGAGACCCAGTACTTC.

This clone was seen only once. The rearrangement links TRBV19 to TRBJ2-3, with TRBD2 matching over 8 bases. Trimming cost V 4 bases and J 4 bases; bases outside gene matches: 10. Germline CDR1 is LNHDA and CDR2 is SQIVND (reference sequence). The CDR3 is 16 residues long. The CDR3 coding sequence is TGTGCCAGTAGTAAGGCGGGGGGTTCCGGATCAGATACGCAGTATTTT. It encodes CASSKAGGSGSDTQYF.

V is TRBV4-1 and J is TRBJ2-7; TRBD2 might be the D (5 bases). V gave up 1 base and J gave up 3 bases, with 10 bases separating them. This CDR3 contains 14 residues. Germline CDR1 MGHRA, CDR2 YSYEKL. The CDR3 spells CASSQGGTSYEQYF. The CDR3 coding sequence is TGCGCCAGCAGCCAAGGCGGAACTAGCTACGAGCAGTACTTC.

The CDR3, as DNA: TGTGCCAGCAGTTTCATTGACAGGGCCAGCAGCAATGAGCAGTTCTTC. Protein product: CASSFIDRASSNEQFF. The V and J genes are TRBV27 and TRBJ2-1, with 7 bases that match TRBD1. The ends lost 3 bases at V and 6 bases at J; junction bases unmatched: 11. The CDR3 loop spans 16 amino acids. CDR1 MNHEY and CDR2 SMNVEV come from the germline V gene (reference sequence).

This CDR3 reads CASSPRLAGADTQYF. The DNA of the CDR3 is TGTGCCAGCAGCCCTCGACTAGCGGGGGCAGATACGCAGTATTTT. V usage is TRBV11-2 and J usage is TRBJ2-3; 12 positions match TRBD2. V gave up 5 bases and J gave up 4 bases; unmatched junction bases: 4. Germline V gene lookup returns CDR1 SGHAT and CDR2 FQNNGV. The CDR3 is 15 amino acids.

V usage is TRBV29-1 and J usage is TRBJ2-1; TRBD2 is a possible D gene (6 bases). Per the germline V gene, CDR1 is SQVTM and CDR2 is ANQGSEA. CDR3 length: 12 residues. Trimming shortened V by 3 bases and J by 8 bases, and 11 bases separated the two germline ends. Here the CDR3 reads CSVDGGGDEQFF. CDR3 bases: TGCAGCGTTGATGGGGGAGGCGATGAGCAGTTCTTC.

This clone showed up just a few times. The rearrangement links TRBV6-5 to TRBJ2-7, with D possibly TRBD1 on 6 matching bases. Germline CDR1 and CDR2: MNHEY and SVGAGI. Trimming removed 8 bases at V and 2 bases at J, with 13 bases between. This CDR3 contains 13 residues. The CDR3 sequence: CASGGQNAYEQYF. CDR3 sequence (DNA): TGTGCCAGCGGGGGACAAAACGCCTACGAGCAGTACTTC.

The genes are TRBV19 and TRBJ2-3; TRBD2 aligns across 9 bases. The CDR3 is 15 amino acids. Trimming took 3 bases from V and 3 from J; bases not matched to a gene: 4. The germline V gene encodes CDR1 LNHDA and CDR2 SQIVND (reference sequence). The CDR3 bases are TGTGCCAGTAGTATCCCCAGCGGGGGGACAGATACGCAGTATTTT. This codes for CASSIPSGGTDTQYF.

This chain's CDR3 is CSVGTSNQPQHF. The CDR3 DNA follows: TGCAGCGTCGGGACAAGCAATCAGCCCCAGCATTTT. The chain uses TRBV29-1 and TRBJ1-5; tentatively, D is TRBD1 (6 bases). CDR1 and CDR2 (germline): SQVTM, ANQGSEA. V was trimmed by 6 bases and J by 1 base, leaving 7 bases between them. The CDR3 covers 12 residues.

The CDR3 nucleotides read TGTGCCTGGATAGTCCAGGGCGGAGATGGCTACACCTTC. It is translated as CAWIVQGGDGYTF. The J gene is TRBJ1-2, the V gene TRBV30; D is possibly TRBD1 (5 bases). The CDR3 is made up of 13 amino acids. Germline V lookup: CDR1 GTSNPN, CDR2 SVGIG (reference sequence). Deletions cut 4 bases from V and 6 bases from J, with 15 bases between.

The gene calls are TRBV27 and TRBJ1-4; perhaps TRBD1 as D (5 bases). V was trimmed by 4 bases and J by 13 bases, leaving 22 bases between them. Germline V lookup: CDR1 MNHEY, CDR2 SMNVEV (reference sequence). CDR3 length: 15 amino acids. The CDR3 bases are TGTGCCAGCAGTTCCGGGACGACCATAGCTGGTACACTGTTTTTT. Amino acids: CASSSGTTIAGTLFF.

The gene calls are TRBV15 and TRBJ1-1, with 9 bases aligning to TRBD1. Germline lookup yields CDR1 LNHNV and CDR2 YYDKDF (reference sequence). With 1 base clipped from V and 6 bases from J, the junction kept 9 bases outside the gene matches. The CDR3 has 16 amino acids. CDR3 in amino acids: CATSRGWGQGKSEAFF. The DNA for the CDR3 is TGTGCCACCAGCAGAGGTTGGGGACAGGGAAAGTCTGAAGCTTTCTTT.

The chain links TRBV6-5 to TRBJ1-1; D is uncertain. The ends were cut back, 2 bases at V and 1 base at J, with 5 bases in the middle. The CDR3 is 13 residues long. Germline assignment: CDR1 MNHEY and CDR2 SVGAGI. CDR3 protein: CASSYNTNTEAFF. The DNA of the CDR3 is TGTGCCAGCAGTTACAACACGAACACTGAAGCTTTCTTT.

This chain links TRBV5-1 with TRBJ2-7, with 8 nucleotides matching TRBD1. Germline V gives CDR1 SGHRS, CDR2 YFSETQ. The CDR3 has 16 residues. With V trimmed by 1 base and J by 1 base, 7 bases remained unmatched. CDR3 nucleotides: TGCGCCAGCAGCTTGAATTCGGGACAGGTTTCCTACGAGCAGTACTTC. It is translated as CASSLNSGQVSYEQYF. The full variable domain, its missing parts supplied by reference TRBV5-1 and TRBJ2-7, is KAGVTQTPRYLIKTRGQQVTLSCSPISGHRSVSWYQQTPGQGLQFLFEYFSETQRNKGNFPGRFSGRQFSNSRSEMNVSTLELGDSALYLCASSLNSGQVSYEQYFGPGTRLTVT.

The genes are TRBV27 and TRBJ2-5, with D hard to call. Germline lookup yields CDR1 MNHEY and CDR2 SMNVEV (reference sequence). V lost 0 bases and J lost 5, with 13 bases in between. The CDR3 sequence is 15 residues long. The CDR3 loop is CASSLSVRVGETQYF. CDR3 bases: TGTGCCAGCAGTTTATCTGTTCGGGTGGGCGAGACCCAGTACTTC.

The chain links TRBV7-2 to TRBJ1-6, with 10 bases that match TRBD1. The V gene's germline CDR1 is SGHTA and CDR2 FQGNSA. With V trimmed by 8 bases and J by 7 bases, 8 bases remained unmatched. CDR3 length equals 15 residues. The CDR3 loop is CASPGTGVRNSPLHF. The CDR3 DNA reads as TGTGCCAGCCCAGGGACAGGGGTGAGGAATTCACCCCTCCACTTT.

The rearrangement uses TRBV2 and TRBJ1-1; the D is unclear. The CDR3 totals 13 residues. Trimming took 1 base from V and 5 from J, leaving 8 bases between them. Germline V gene data show CDR1 as SNHLY and CDR2 as FYNNEI. This CDR3 is CASSEVVGTEAFF. The CDR3 DNA is TGTGCCAGCAGTGAAGTGGTCGGAACTGAAGCTTTCTTT.

The table lists this clone with a few counts. V and J are TRBV9 and TRBJ2-6; D remains ambiguous. The ends were cut back, 7 bases at V and 1 base at J, with 0 bases in the middle. The CDR3 is 11 residues long. Germline CDR1 is SGDLS and CDR2 is YYNGEE. CDR3 sequence (DNA): TGTGCCAGCTCTGGGGCCAACGTCCTGACTTTC. This translates into CASSGANVLTF.

This clone was observed a few times. This chain uses TRBV2 with TRBJ1-1; the D gene is possibly TRBD1 (5 bases). The CDR3 covers 14 residues. CDR1 SNHLY and CDR2 FYNNEI come from the germline V gene. V lost 2 bases and J lost 3, with 10 bases in between. The CDR3 coding sequence is TGTGCCAGCAGTGAATCGAGGGGCTACACTGAAGCTTTCTTT. This sequence encodes CASSESRGYTEAFF.

The gene calls are TRBV1 and TRBJ2-3. TRBV1 is assigned pseudogene status. CDR3 length equals 15 residues. CDR3 sequence (DNA): TGCACCAGCAGCTTACATACGGGGTTTAGGGGTACGCAGTATTTT. Translating it yields CTSSLHTGFRGTQYF.

This chain uses TRBV7-3 with TRBJ1-1; no definite D call. From germline, CDR1 is SGHTA and CDR2 FQGTGA. The CDR3 is 15 residues long. Trimming took 1 base from V and 1 from J, leaving 10 bases between them. Written as DNA, the CDR3 is TGTGCCAGCAGCTTAAGTCTGAGCAAGAACACTGAAGCTTTCTTT. Translated, it gives CASSLSLSKNTEAFF. Looking up the rest from reference TRBV7-3 and TRBJ1-1 gives the full variable domain: GAGVSQTPSNKVTEKGKYVELRCDPISGHTALYWYRQSLGQGPEFLIYFQGTGAADDSGLPNDRFFAVRPEGSVSTLKIQRTERGDSAVYLCASSLSLSKNTEAFFGQGTRLTVV.

The chain links TRBV10-3 to TRBJ2-7; D possibly uses TRBD1 or TRBD2 (5 bases each). In germline, CDR1 is ENHRY, CDR2 SYGVKD. This CDR3 comprises 11 residues. Between the trimmed V and J ends, which lost 10 bases and 4 bases, there was a span of 11 bases. CDR3 sequence (DNA): TGTGCCACCCGGGACCTTTACGAGCAGTACTTC. Residues: CATRDLYEQYF.

This chain uses TRBV5-6 with TRBJ1-6; D remains ambiguous. The V gene's germline CDR1 is SGHDT and CDR2 YYEEEE. This CDR3 spans 15 amino acids. Trimming pared 0 bases from V and 8 bases from J, leaving 12 bases between. CDR3 protein: CASSLGQVLHSPLHF. For the CDR3, the DNA is TGTGCCAGCAGCTTGGGGCAGGTTCTGCATTCACCCCTCCACTTT.

The genes are TRBV29-1 and TRBJ2-3; tentatively, D is TRBD1 (5 bases). Per the germline V gene, CDR1 is SQVTM and CDR2 is ANQGSEA. V was shortened by 5 bases and J by 8 bases, with 20 bases between the two germline ends. The CDR3 consists of 14 residues. The CDR3 nucleotides read TGCAGCGTTCAAACCGGCAGGGCGCAGGGTACGCAGTATTTT. Residues: CSVQTGRAQGTQYF.

The V call is TRBV2, the J call TRBJ1-5; TRBD1 matches at 7 bases. From germline, CDR1 is SNHLY and CDR2 FYNNEI. V gave up 8 bases and J gave up 1 base; unmatched junction bases: 2. The CDR3 spans 13 residues. The DNA for the CDR3 is TGTGCCAGCCAGGGGGAAAGCAATCAGCCCCAGCATTTT. It specifies CASQGESNQPQHF. Complete variable domain (other parts from reference TRBV2 and TRBJ1-5): EPEVTQTPSHQVTQMGQEVILRCVPISNHLYFYWYRQILGQKVEFLVSFYNNEISEKSEIFDDQFSVERPDGSNFTLKIRSTKLEDSAMYFCASQGESNQPQHFGDGTRLSIL.

This chain connects TRBV2 to TRBJ1-2; D unresolved. Trimming pared 6 bases from V and 8 bases from J, leaving 10 bases between. CDR3 length: 11 amino acids. Per the germline V gene, CDR1 is SNHLY and CDR2 is FYNNEI. This chain's CDR3 is CASRQTRGYTF. CDR3 coding DNA: TGTGCCAGCAGGCAAACGAGGGGCTACACCTTC.

This clone was seen more than once but under ten times. The chain has TRBV12-5 and TRBJ1-2, with no clear D. The V end lost 1 base, the J end lost 8 bases, and 14 bases lay between the germline ends. Per germline, CDR1 LGHNT and CDR2 FRNRAP. The CDR3 has 14 amino acids. CDR3 nucleotides: TGTGCTAGTGGTTTGGACGGACTCTTGGGCGGCTACACCTTC. Residues: CASGLDGLLGGYTF.

The chain carries TRBV30 and TRBJ1-4; perhaps TRBD1 as D (5 bases). The CDR3 has 11 residues. V shed 4 bases and J shed 8 bases, with 8 bases lying between them. Germline loops: CDR1 GTSNPN, CDR2 SVGIG (reference sequence). As DNA, the CDR3 is TGTGCCTGGATGGGGGACGAAAAACTGTTTTTT. This sequence encodes CAWMGDEKLFF.

The gene calls are TRBV5-1 and TRBJ2-5, with D possibly TRBD1 on 6 matching bases. The V end lost 1 base, the J end lost 2 bases, and 15 bases lay between the germline ends. CDR1 SGHRS and CDR2 YFSETQ come from the germline V gene. The CDR3 spans 16 residues. CDR3 coding DNA: TGCGCCAGCAGCTTGATGGGCAGGGGACCTCAAGAGACCCAGTACTTC. Protein: CASSLMGRGPQETQYF. The full variable domain, in which reference TRBV5-1 and TRBJ2-5 provide the parts outside the CDR3, is KAGVTQTPRYLIKTRGQQVTLSCSPISGHRSVSWYQQTPGQGLQFLFEYFSETQRNKGNFPGRFSGRQFSNSRSEMNVSTLELGDSALYLCASSLMGRGPQETQYFGPGTRLLVL.